The 6 T cell receptor beta chains given below trace back to one sample, sequenced in a study of cytomegalovirus exposure and HLA in healthy donors. PCR primers comprised 60 Vbeta and 13 Jbeta primers. Sequencing used immunoSEQ multiplex PCR; TCRdb keeps in-frame clones, though not all of them. The table records 150,000 or so clones, 65% to 70% of them present only once. The sequenced sample was PBMCs. These receptors all stem from a man between 25 and 39 years old in good health and CMV-seropositive.

The V gene is TRBV13, the J gene TRBJ2-1; 10 nucleotides agree with TRBD1. Trimming at V came to 5 bases and at J to 9 bases, leaving 4 bases not matched to a gene. The CDR3 loop spans 13 amino acids. CDR1 and CDR2 (germline): PRHDT, FYEKMQ (reference sequence). CDR3 nucleotides: TGTGCCAGCAGCGCTGACAGGGGGCCTGAGCAGTTCTTC. It encodes CASSADRGPEQFF.

The rearrangement uses TRBV18 and TRBJ2-7; 11 bases match TRBD1. V shed 3 bases and J 2 bases; nucleotides not matched to a gene: 3. Germline V gene lookup returns CDR1 KGHSH and CDR2 LQKENI. The CDR3 contains 15 residues. The DNA for the CDR3 is TGTGCCAGCTCACCGGGACAGGGGGGTGCCTACGAGCAGTACTTC. The encoded protein is CASSPGQGGAYEQYF.

The rearrangement links TRBV10-2 to TRBJ2-7; 9 bases line up with TRBD1. The germline V gene has CDR1 WSHSY and CDR2 SAAADI. The CDR3 extends over 16 amino acids. Trimming at V came to 6 bases and at J to 1 base, leaving 10 bases not matched to a gene. The chain's CDR3 is CASRPGQGRISYEQYF. For the CDR3, the DNA is TGCGCCAGCAGGCCAGGACAGGGGCGAATATCCTACGAGCAGTACTTC.

The rearrangement links TRBV19 to TRBJ1-2; unclear D gene. The V end lost 4 bases, the J end lost 4 bases, and 13 bases lay between the germline ends. This CDR3 has 14 amino acids. Germline V gene data show CDR1 as LNHDA and CDR2 as SQIVND (reference sequence). Written as DNA, the CDR3 is TGTGCCAGTAGTACAATAATGCGGCTCTATGGCTACACCTTC. As protein: CASSTIMRLYGYTF.

V and J are TRBV5-1 and TRBJ2-7; a weak D match, TRBD2 (5 bases). The CDR3 is 14 residues long. The germline CDR1 and CDR2 sequences are SGHRS and YFSETQ. V shed 0 bases and J shed 6 bases, with 13 bases lying between them. The CDR3, as DNA: TGCGCCAGCAGCTTGGACGGAGGAGACCGCGAGCAGTACTTC. It yields the protein CASSLDGGDREQYF.

The chain couples TRBV5-4 to TRBJ2-7; D possibly corresponds to TRBD1 (5 bases). CDR3 length equals 13 residues. V was trimmed by 0 bases and J by 2 bases, leaving 6 bases between them. Germline V lookup: CDR1 SGHNT, CDR2 YYREEE (reference sequence). The CDR3: CASSLAGTYEQYF. The CDR3 nucleotides read TGTGCCAGCAGCTTGGCAGGGACCTACGAGCAGTACTTC.